A single sample is the source of the 27 T cell receptor beta chains below, sequenced in a study of blood T cell repertoires in COVID-19. Measured with immunoSEQ multiplex PCR; TCRdb has only the in-frame clones, and not every one. The sample consists of nearly 200,000 clones, roughly nine tenths of them appearing once. The sample consisted of PBMCs or T cells enriched from blood (not recorded which). These receptors were taken from a woman aged 18-35 years who had recovered from COVID-19.

The gene calls are TRBV28 and TRBJ2-1; TRBD1 aligns across 7 bases. Germline CDR1 MDHEN, CDR2 SYDVKM. There are 14 residues in the CDR3. V lost 4 bases to trimming and J lost 7 bases; unmatched junction nucleotides: 7. As DNA, the CDR3 is TGTGCCAGCAGTTCCGACAGGGAAGTAAATGAGCAGTTCTTC. Translating gives CASSSDREVNEQFF. Full variable domain (missing parts from reference TRBV28 and TRBJ2-1): DVKVTQSSRYLVKRTGEKVFLECVQDMDHENMFWYRQDPGLGLRLIYFSYDVKMKEKGDIPEGYSVSREKKERFSLILESASTNQTSMYLCASSSDREVNEQFFGPGTRLTVL.

A word on this clone: Other DNA sequences in the sample encode the same CDR3. The chain is built from TRBV12-3 or TRBV12-4 and TRBJ2-3; D uncertain. CDR3 length: 12 residues. Trimming took 4 bases from V and 0 from J, leaving 2 bases between them. This CDR3 reads CASSSSTDTQYF. DNA of the CDR3: TGTGCCAGCAGTTCGAGCACAGATACGCAGTATTTT.

The chain employs TRBV18 and TRBJ1-5; D is perhaps TRBD1 (6 bases). This CDR3 is built from 14 residues. Germline loops: CDR1 KGHSH, CDR2 LQKENI. Trimming left V 3 bases short and J 5 bases short, with 11 bases between. The CDR3 DNA follows: TGTGCCAGCTCACCGTGGGCAGGGGATCAGCCCCAGCATTTT. It encodes CASSPWAGDQPQHF.

The gene calls are TRBV7-9 and TRBJ1-3; the match to TRBD1 covers 8 bases. V gave up 1 base and J gave up 0 bases; unmatched junction bases: 8. CDR1 and CDR2 (germline): SEHNR, FQNEAQ (reference sequence). The CDR3 contains 18 residues. The CDR3 DNA sequence: TGTGCCAGCAGCTTAGGTTTCGGGACAGGCCCCTCTGGAAACACCATATATTTT. Residues: CASSLGFGTGPSGNTIYF.

This chain uses TRBV24-1 with TRBJ2-1, with TRBD2 matching 8 bases. The CDR3 covers 16 residues. Germline assignment: CDR1 KGHDR and CDR2 SFDVKD. Trimming took 1 base from V and 7 from J; bases not matched to a gene: 8. DNA for the CDR3: TGTGCCACCAGTGATTTTACCCGGGGGGGACCGAATGAGCAGTTCTTC. Its protein is CATSDFTRGGPNEQFF.

The J gene is TRBJ2-4, the V gene TRBV7-9; D remains unclear. The CDR3 spans 15 residues. V was cut by 1 base and J by 3 bases, with 10 bases left in between. CDR1 SEHNR and CDR2 FQNEAQ come from the germline V gene (reference sequence). Here the CDR3 reads CASSLGGPDKNIQYF. Written as DNA, the CDR3 is TGTGCCAGCAGCTTAGGAGGTCCTGACAAAAACATTCAGTACTTC.

The chain employs TRBV9 and TRBJ1-6, with 9 bases lining up with TRBD1. V lost 4 bases, J lost 5 bases, and 4 bases stayed unmatched. CDR3 size: 15 residues. The germline V gene encodes CDR1 SGDLS and CDR2 YYNGEE. CDR3 amino acids: CASSRDRVDNSPLHF. CDR3 in DNA: TGTGCCAGCAGCAGGGACAGGGTGGATAATTCACCCCTCCACTTT.

A single count supports this clone. Other DNA variants within this sample encode the same CDR3. V and J are TRBV10-3 and TRBJ1-6; no firm D call. Germline CDR1 and CDR2: ENHRY and SYGVKD. The V end lost 0 bases, the J end lost 8 bases, and 5 bases lay between the germline ends. CDR3 length: 13 amino acids. In DNA, the CDR3 is TGTGCCATCAGTGAGTCGAGAGATTCACCCCTCCACTTT. As protein: CAISESRDSPLHF.

This clone was counted once. J is TRBJ2-6 and V is TRBV28; possibly TRBD1 for D (5 bases). The V end was cut by 6 bases, the J end by 1 base, with 10 bases between. The CDR3 runs to 15 residues. CDR1 is MDHEN and CDR2 is SYDVKM in the germline V gene. CDR3 nucleotides: TGTGCCAGCAGACCGACAGTATCTGGGGCCAACGTCCTGACTTTC. Translation gives CASRPTVSGANVLTF. The full variable domain, completed using reference TRBV28 and TRBJ2-6, is DVKVTQSSRYLVKRTGEKVFLECVQDMDHENMFWYRQDPGLGLRLIYFSYDVKMKEKGDIPEGYSVSREKKERFSLILESASTNQTSMYLCASRPTVSGANVLTFGAGSRLTVL.

V and J are TRBV5-5 and TRBJ1-6; D may be TRBD1 (6 bases). The length of the CDR3 is 17 residues. CDR1 and CDR2 (germline): SGHKS, YYEKEE (reference sequence). The V and J ends lost 3 bases and 0 bases respectively, with 13 bases between them. CDR3 nucleotide sequence: TGTGCCAGCAGCTCAGAAACAGGGAGCTCCTATAATTCACCCCTCCACTTT. Translation: CASSSETGSSYNSPLHF. The full variable domain, completed using reference TRBV5-5 and TRBJ1-6, is DAGVTQSPTHLIKTRGQQVTLRCSPISGHKSVSWYQQVLGQGPQFIFQYYEKEERGRGNFPDRFSARQFPNYSSELNVNALLLGDSALYLCASSSETGSSYNSPLHFGNGTRLTVT.

The chain combines TRBV12-3 or TRBV12-4 with TRBJ2-7, with D possibly being TRBD1 (6 bases). The CDR3 is 13 amino acids. Trimming removed 3 bases at V and 1 base at J, with 7 bases between. The chain's CDR3 is CASSLRGSYEQYF. CDR3 nucleotides: TGTGCCAGCAGTTTGAGGGGGTCCTACGAGCAGTACTTC.

The chain is built from TRBV7-9 and TRBJ2-7; possibly TRBD2 for D (5 bases). The CDR3 extends over 15 amino acids. V was clipped by 5 bases and J by 2 bases, with 16 bases between them. Germline CDR1 and CDR2: SEHNR and FQNEAQ (reference sequence). CDR3 amino acids: CASSPTGVKPYEQYF. CDR3 nucleotides: TGTGCCAGCAGCCCCACCGGGGTGAAGCCCTACGAGCAGTACTTC.

J is TRBJ1-1 and V is TRBV10-2; 7 bases are shared with TRBD1. J was trimmed by 6 bases and V by 8 bases; bases with no gene match: 12. CDR1 is WSHSY and CDR2 is SAAADI in the germline V gene. The CDR3 consists of 14 residues. This CDR3 is CASRDSRPFSEAFF. The CDR3 bases are TGCGCCAGCCGGGACAGTAGACCTTTTTCTGAAGCTTTCTTT.

The rearrangement joins TRBV6-2 or TRBV6-3 to TRBJ1-2; D unresolved. Per the germline V gene, CDR1 is MNHEY and CDR2 is SVGEGT. The V gene lost 3 bases and the J gene lost 7 bases, with 6 bases spanning the gap. This CDR3 is built from 11 residues. DNA of the CDR3: TGTGCCAGCAGTTATTTGCGTGGCTACACCTTC. It is translated as CASSYLRGYTF.

This clone came up once. The CDR3 coding sequence is TGTGCCAGCAGCACACTAGCGGGGGGTCCTGCTTTGGAGCAGTTCTTC. This gives the protein CASSTLAGGPALEQFF. The V and J genes are TRBV11-2 and TRBJ2-1; 12 bases map to TRBD2. This CDR3 spans 16 amino acids. Germline V lookup: CDR1 SGHAT, CDR2 FQNNGV. V gave up 5 bases and J gave up 10 bases; unmatched junction bases: 12.

The table lists this clone with a count of one. The genes are TRBV3-1 (or the pseudogene TRBV3-2) and TRBJ1-6; D is undetermined. This CDR3 comprises 13 residues. V gave up 3 bases and J gave up 10 bases, with 10 bases separating them. Germline CDR1 is LGHDT and CDR2 is YNNKEL (reference sequence). The CDR3 DNA sequence: TGTGCCAGCAGCCAGGCTGGCAGATCACCCCTCCACTTT. It is translated as CASSQAGRSPLHF.

This clone has a single count. This rearrangement joins TRBV5-1 to TRBJ2-2, with TRBD2 matching 9 bases. The CDR3 loop spans 14 amino acids. Germline trimming cut 0 bases from V and 7 bases from J; bases unmatched to any gene: 1. CDR1 and CDR2 (germline): SGHRS, YFSETQ. This chain's CDR3 is CASSLELAGGELFF. CDR3 in DNA: TGCGCCAGCAGCTTGGAACTAGCGGGCGGGGAGCTGTTTTTT.

This clone was detected once. The rearrangement joins TRBV3-1 (or the pseudogene TRBV3-2) to TRBJ1-4; D ambiguous. CDR3 length equals 14 residues. V lost 1 base to trimming and J lost 8 bases, with 11 bases between them. CDR1 is LGHDT and CDR2 is YNNKEL in the germline V gene (reference sequence). In DNA form, the CDR3 reads TGTGCCAGCAGCCAAGCCGTGTTTCAGGAAAAACTGTTTTTT. It translates to CASSQAVFQEKLFF.

The chain uses TRBV9 and TRBJ1-5; D is perhaps TRBD1 (5 bases). There are 16 residues in the CDR3. CDR1 is SGDLS, CDR2 YYNGEE, per germline. The V end was cut by 0 bases, the J end by 2 bases, with 12 bases between. The CDR3 DNA sequence: TGTGCCAGCAGCGTAGTAAGGGGATCGTGCAATCAGCCCCAGCATTTT. Its protein product is CASSVVRGSCNQPQHF.

This clone was picked up one time. The chain is built from TRBV5-6 and TRBJ2-5, with D possibly matching TRBD2 (5 bases). Germline V gene lookup returns CDR1 SGHDT and CDR2 YYEEEE. Between the trimmed V and J ends, which lost 2 bases and 4 bases, there was a span of 9 bases. The CDR3 has 13 residues. The CDR3: CASSFGVTETQYF. Written as DNA, the CDR3 is TGTGCCAGCAGCTTCGGGGTTACAGAGACCCAGTACTTC.

The chain carries TRBV12-3 or TRBV12-4 and TRBJ2-3; D remains ambiguous. The CDR3 contains 13 residues. The V end was cut by 1 base, the J end by 2 bases, with 4 bases between. As DNA, the CDR3 is TGTGCCAGCAGTTTAGACAACACAGATACGCAGTATTTT. Protein sequence: CASSLDNTDTQYF.

This clone turned up a few times. The V call is TRBV30, the J call TRBJ2-4; D is undetermined. Germline V gene lookup returns CDR1 GTSNPN and CDR2 SVGIG (reference sequence). The V and J ends lost 1 base and 4 bases respectively, with 14 bases between them. CDR3 size: 15 residues. CDR3 amino acids: CAWSGNLEAKNIQYF. CDR3 coding DNA: TGTGCCTGGAGTGGAAACTTAGAGGCAAAAAACATTCAGTACTTC.

The rearrangement links TRBV3-1 (or the pseudogene TRBV3-2) to TRBJ2-1; D unclear. Germline V gene data show CDR1 as LGHDT and CDR2 as YNNKEL (reference sequence). The CDR3 spans 11 residues. V was clipped by 2 bases and J by 10 bases, with 6 bases between them. CDR3 sequence reads: CASSQNREQFF. The CDR3 nucleotides read TGTGCCAGCAGCCAAAACCGGGAGCAGTTCTTC.

The chain employs TRBV4-2 and TRBJ2-5, with 12 bases lining up with TRBD2. CDR1 and CDR2 from the germline V gene are LGHNA and YNFKEQ. CDR3 length equals 18 residues. V gave up 0 bases and J gave up 6 bases; unmatched junction bases: 11. In DNA form, the CDR3 reads TGTGCCAGCAGCCAAGATTCTAGCGGGGGGGCGGGTCGGAAGACCCAGTACTTC. This sequence encodes CASSQDSSGGAGRKTQYF.

DNA of the CDR3: TGTGCCAGCAGCTTACCCCCAGGGGTGAGTCAGCCCCAGCATTTT. Protein: CASSLPPGVSQPQHF. The chain has TRBV11-3 and TRBJ1-5, with TRBD1 as a possible D gene (6 bases). Trimming stripped 2 bases from V and 6 bases from J, with 14 bases between. The CDR3 consists of 15 residues. CDR1 is SGHNT, CDR2 YENEEA, per germline.

The rearrangement uses TRBV28 and TRBJ1-4; no firm D call. V lost 8 bases and J 4 bases, leaving 8 bases between the germline ends. Germline V lookup: CDR1 MDHEN, CDR2 SYDVKM. CDR3 length: 12 amino acids. The CDR3 DNA sequence: TGTGCCAGCGCAGGAGGTAATGAAAAACTGTTTTTT. This encodes CASAGGNEKLFF.

J is TRBJ2-1 and V is TRBV5-5; the D gene is possibly TRBD2 (5 bases). CDR3 length: 16 residues. The germline V gene encodes CDR1 SGHKS and CDR2 YYEKEE (reference sequence). V was cut by 4 bases and J by 2 bases, with 16 bases left in between. CDR3 nucleotide sequence: TGTGCCAGCAGCCCCCTAGCCTCGGTAGCCTACAATGAGCAGTTCTTC. It codes for CASSPLASVAYNEQFF.